A selection of T cell receptor beta chains follows, all from one sample in a study of blood T cell repertoires in COVID-19. The method was immunoSEQ multiplex PCR; TCRdb's version includes in-frame clones alone and lacks a portion of them. The repertoire holds some 180,000 clones, 84% seen once, with 3% to 3.5% in the top ten. The sequenced sample was PBMCs or T cells enriched from blood (not recorded which). The receptors were sampled from a woman in her twenties or thirties who had been exposed to COVID-19. CDR3s include the opening cysteine and the closing phenylalanine or tryptophan. The D gene is left open where the match is weak. Only some rows state a clone size, as once, few, many or a class for expanded clones.

CDR3aa,CDR3nt,d_gene,v_gene,abundance,j_gene
CASSPRVGTSTDTQYF,TGTGCCAGCAGCCCCCGCGTAGGGACTTCCACAGATACGCAGTATTTT,NA,TRBV3-1/TRBV3-2,NA,TRBJ2-3
CASSPQDRRTGELFF,TGTGCCAGCAGCCCACAGGACAGGCGGACCGGGGAGCTGTTTTTT,TRBD1,TRBV5-6,NA,TRBJ2-2
CASGRVQETQYF,TGTGCCAGCGGGCGGGTCCAAGAGACCCAGTACTTC,NA,TRBV9,NA,TRBJ2-5
CASSPGQGEPEAFF,TGCGCCAGCAGCCCGGGACAGGGAGAGCCTGAAGCTTTCTTT,TRBD1,TRBV5-1,NA,TRBJ1-1
CASSLGEQPQHF,TGTGCCAGCAGCTTAGGGGAACAGCCCCAGCATTTT,NA,TRBV5-6,NA,TRBJ1-5
CASSPWDRESANQPQHF,TGTGCCAGCAGTCCCTGGGACAGGGAATCGGCCAATCAGCCCCAGCATTTT,TRBD1,TRBV2,NA,TRBJ1-5
CASGERGITDTQYF,TGTGCCAGCGGGGAGCGGGGAATCACAGATACGCAGTATTTT,TRBD2,TRBV19,few,TRBJ2-3
CASSEFSGEVEQFF,TGCGCCAGCAGTGAGTTCTCAGGGGAAGTTGAGCAGTTCTTC,NA,TRBV10-1,NA,TRBJ2-1
CASSFNRGGETQYF,TGTGCCAGCAGCTTCAACAGGGGGGGAGAGACCCAGTACTTC,NA,TRBV7-2,once,TRBJ2-5
CASSPTGGLDGYTF,TGTGCCAGCAGCCCGACAGGGGGATTAGATGGCTACACCTTC,TRBD1,TRBV7-8,once,TRBJ1-2
CASSMDWGQGYTF,TGTGCCAGTAGTATGGATTGGGGACAGGGCTACACCTTC,TRBD1,TRBV19,NA,TRBJ1-2
CAISDNRNYGYTF,TGTGCCATCTCGGACAACAGAAACTATGGCTACACCTTC,NA,TRBV6-5,once,TRBJ1-2
CASSWTGLDTQYF,TGTGCCAGCAGCTGGACAGGGTTAGATACGCAGTATTTT,TRBD1,TRBV27,NA,TRBJ2-3
CASSLPLLYGYTF,TGTGCCAGCAGCTTGCCCCTCTTATATGGCTACACCTTC,NA,TRBV5-6,NA,TRBJ1-2
CASSLGQGAYEQYF,TGTGCCAGCAGCTTAGGGCAGGGGGCCTACGAGCAGTACTTC,TRBD1,TRBV7-2,NA,TRBJ2-7
CASSETGYGYTF,TGCGCCAGCAGTGAGACAGGGTATGGCTACACCTTC,NA,TRBV10-2,NA,TRBJ1-2
CASGTPFNQPQHF,TGTGCCAGCGGGACTCCGTTCAATCAGCCCCAGCATTTT,NA,TRBV19,NA,TRBJ1-5
CASSSLFRQPQHF,TGTGCCAGCAGCTCCCTATTCAGGCAGCCCCAGCATTTT,NA,TRBV2,NA,TRBJ1-5
CASSSPKQGSLGVNEKLFF,TGTGCCAGTAGTTCCCCCAAACAGGGTTCGCTAGGAGTTAATGAAAAACTGTTTTTT,NA,TRBV19,few,TRBJ1-4
CAATDSGNTIYF,TGTGCCGCGACAGACTCTGGAAACACCATATATTTT,NA,TRBV6-5,NA,TRBJ1-3
CASSPGQTNTVQPQHF,TGCGCCAGCAGCCCTGGACAGACTAATACGGTTCAGCCCCAGCATTTT,NA,TRBV5-1,NA,TRBJ1-5
CASSSGGMAEKLFF,TGTGCCAGCAGCTCAGGGGGCATGGCTGAAAAACTGTTTTTT,TRBD1,TRBV28,NA,TRBJ1-4
CARATGVSYEQYF,TGTGCCAGGGCCACGGGGGTCTCCTACGAGCAGTACTTC,NA,TRBV2,NA,TRBJ2-7
CASSQASDSINQPQHF,TGTGCCAGCAGCCAAGCATCGGACAGTATCAATCAGCCCCAGCATTTT,NA,TRBV3-1/TRBV3-2,NA,TRBJ1-5
CASGANRGRDEKLFF,TGTGCTAGTGGAGCGAACAGGGGGAGGGATGAAAAACTGTTTTTT,TRBD1,TRBV12-5,NA,TRBJ1-4
CASSQGLSSYEQYF,TGTGCCAGCAGCCAGGGACTCAGCTCCTACGAGCAGTACTTC,NA,TRBV11-2,NA,TRBJ2-7
CASSTGRDNSPLHF,TGTGCCAGCAGTACAGGGAGGGATAATTCACCCCTCCACTTT,NA,TRBV2,NA,TRBJ1-6
CASSRLGLGAGAYNEQFF,TGTGCCAGCAGCCGCTTAGGGTTGGGGGCGGGGGCCTACAATGAGCAGTTCTTC,NA,TRBV7-2,NA,TRBJ2-1
CASSVSDSPLHF,TGTGCCAGCAGCGTTTCGGATTCACCCCTCCACTTT,NA,TRBV7-9,NA,TRBJ1-6
CASSLEGTEDTEAFF,TGTGCCAGCAGCTTAGAAGGGACAGAGGACACTGAAGCTTTCTTT,TRBD1,TRBV11-2,NA,TRBJ1-1
CASSQGHSGGNEQFF,TGTGCCAGCAGCCAAGGGCATAGCGGGGGAAATGAGCAGTTCTTC,TRBD2,TRBV3-1/TRBV3-2,NA,TRBJ2-1
CASSVEGSGNQPQHF,TGTGCCAGCAGTGTCGAGGGTTCCGGCAATCAGCCCCAGCATTTT,NA,TRBV2,NA,TRBJ1-5
CASSVGRGVGYGYTF,TGTGCCAGCAGCGTAGGACGGGGGGTTGGGTATGGCTACACCTTC,NA,TRBV9,NA,TRBJ1-2
CASGGGGSYNEQFF,TGTGCCAGCGGGGGCGGGGGCTCCTACAATGAGCAGTTCTTC,NA,TRBV9,NA,TRBJ2-1
CASGEPGQGNEKLFF,TGTGCCAGCGGGGAGCCGGGACAGGGGAATGAAAAACTGTTTTTT,TRBD1,TRBV3-1/TRBV3-2,NA,TRBJ1-4
CASSYSIPGGPTGELFF,TGTGCCAGCAGTTACTCGATACCGGGGGGCCCCACCGGGGAGCTGTTTTTT,NA,TRBV6-2/TRBV6-3,once,TRBJ2-2
CASSRSLGSYNEQFF,TGTGCCAGCAGTCGGTCCCTAGGCTCCTACAATGAGCAGTTCTTC,NA,TRBV6-2/TRBV6-3,NA,TRBJ2-1
CASSGRSGTEAFF,TGTGCCAGCTCTGGAAGGAGTGGGACTGAAGCTTTCTTT,NA,TRBV18,NA,TRBJ1-1
CAIQGVGDEQYF,TGTGCCATACAAGGGGTAGGTGACGAGCAGTACTTC,NA,TRBV7-3,NA,TRBJ2-7
CAQGARPSNTEAFF,TGTGCTCAGGGGGCGCGTCCCTCGAACACTGAAGCTTTCTTT,TRBD1,TRBV2,NA,TRBJ1-1
CASTGTSGETQYF,TGCGCCAGCACAGGGACTAGCGGAGAGACCCAGTACTTC,TRBD2,TRBV5-1,NA,TRBJ2-5